The source of this T cell receptor (beta chain) is a study of regulatory T cells in long-lasting Graves disease. Arm-PCR of CDR3 regions and iRepertoire HTBI primers were used to build TCR beta libraries. Each CDR3 protein gets one entry after TCRdb re-called the multiplex PCR reads with MiXCR. The table includes hundreds of thousands of distinct CDR3 sequences, 12% detected once. Time point: newly diagnosed GD, antithyroid drugs for less than 3 months. Extracted PBMC RNA gave rise to the TCR library. The CDR3 runs 18 residues. Unmatched junction bases numbered 10, after V lost 0 bases and J lost 5 bases. The germline CDR1 and CDR2 sequences are LNHNV and YYDKDF (reference sequence). Study-wide results and caveats: Gene preferences differed: TRBV28, TRBJ1-2, TRBJ2-5 in persistent cases. Persistent Graves' patients showed less TCR diversity than newly diagnosed patients showed.

At least ten counts were recorded for this clonotype. The antigen is not known. These records were also assigned to another study, of T cells in Graves' hyperthyroidism and ophthalmopathy.

Source: peripheral blood mononuclear cells (PBMCs), taken at new diagnosis, from a patient treated with antithyroid drugs. The receptor's source is a woman aged 30 to 39 with Graves disease. The rearrangement uses TRBV15 and TRBJ2-2, with TRBD2 matching 9 bases. The CDR3 nucleotides are TGTGCCACCAGCAGAGATCTTTTGTTTGGACTAGCGACCGGGGAGCTGTTTTTT. This gives the protein CATSRDLLFGLATGELFF. Using reference TRBV15 and TRBJ2-2 for the parts outside the CDR3, the full variable domain is DAMVIQNPRYQVTQFGKPVTLSCSQTLNHNVMYWYQQKSSQAPKLLFHYYDKDFNNEADTPDNFQSRRPNTSFCFLDIRSPGLGDTAMYLCATSRDLLFGLATGELFFGEGSRLTVL.